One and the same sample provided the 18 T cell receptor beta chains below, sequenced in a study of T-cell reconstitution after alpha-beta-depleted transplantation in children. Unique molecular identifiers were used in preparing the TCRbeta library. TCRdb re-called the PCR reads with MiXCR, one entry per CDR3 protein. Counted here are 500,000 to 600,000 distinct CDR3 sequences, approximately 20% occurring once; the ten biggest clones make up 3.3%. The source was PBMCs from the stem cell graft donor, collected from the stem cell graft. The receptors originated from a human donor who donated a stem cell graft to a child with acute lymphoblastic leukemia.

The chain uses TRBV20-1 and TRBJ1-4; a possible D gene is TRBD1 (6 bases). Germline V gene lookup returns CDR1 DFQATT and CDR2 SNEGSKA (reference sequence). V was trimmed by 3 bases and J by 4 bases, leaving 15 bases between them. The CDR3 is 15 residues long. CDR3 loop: CSARDGQTLNEKLFF. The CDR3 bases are TGCAGTGCTAGGGATGGACAGACCCTTAATGAAAAACTGTTTTTT.

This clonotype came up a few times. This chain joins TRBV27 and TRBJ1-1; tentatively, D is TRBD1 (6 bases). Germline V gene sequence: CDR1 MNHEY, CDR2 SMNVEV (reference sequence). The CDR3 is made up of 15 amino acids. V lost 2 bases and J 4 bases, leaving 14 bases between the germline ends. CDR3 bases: TGTGCCAGCAGTTTAGGGGGGGGCTTAATCACTGAAGCTTTCTTT. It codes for CASSLGGGLITEAFF.

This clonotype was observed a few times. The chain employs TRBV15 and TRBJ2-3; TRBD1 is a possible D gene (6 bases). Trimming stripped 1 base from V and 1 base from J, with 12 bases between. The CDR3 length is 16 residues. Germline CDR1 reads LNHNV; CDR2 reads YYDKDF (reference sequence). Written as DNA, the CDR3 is TGTGCCACCAGCAGAGGACAGGATGGGGGCACAGATACGCAGTATTTT. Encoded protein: CATSRGQDGGTDTQYF.

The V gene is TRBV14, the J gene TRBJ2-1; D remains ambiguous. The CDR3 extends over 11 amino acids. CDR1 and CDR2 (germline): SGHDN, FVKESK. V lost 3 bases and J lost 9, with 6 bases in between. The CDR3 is CASSQKAEQFF. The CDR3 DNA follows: TGTGCCAGCAGCCAGAAGGCTGAGCAGTTCTTC.

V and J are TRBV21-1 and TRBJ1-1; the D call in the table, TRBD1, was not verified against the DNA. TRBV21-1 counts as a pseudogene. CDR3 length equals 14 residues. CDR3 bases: TGTGCCAGCAGCCCCGGGACAGATAACACTGAAGCTTTCTTT. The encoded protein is CASSPGTDNTEAFF.

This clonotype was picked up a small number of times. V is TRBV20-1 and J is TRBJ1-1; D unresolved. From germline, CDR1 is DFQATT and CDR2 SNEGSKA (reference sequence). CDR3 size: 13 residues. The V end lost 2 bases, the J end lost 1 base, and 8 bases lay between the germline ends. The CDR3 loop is CSARRRANTEAFF. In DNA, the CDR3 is TGCAGTGCTAGACGTAGGGCGAACACTGAAGCTTTCTTT.

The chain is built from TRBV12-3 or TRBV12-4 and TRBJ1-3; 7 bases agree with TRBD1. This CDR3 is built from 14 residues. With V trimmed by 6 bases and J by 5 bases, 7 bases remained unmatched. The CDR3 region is CASRRQGKRNTIYF. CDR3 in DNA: TGTGCCAGCAGGAGACAGGGAAAAAGAAACACCATATATTTT.

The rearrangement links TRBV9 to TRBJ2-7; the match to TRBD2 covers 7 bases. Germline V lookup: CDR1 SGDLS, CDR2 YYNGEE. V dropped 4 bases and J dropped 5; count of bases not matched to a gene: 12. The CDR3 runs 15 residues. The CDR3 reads CASSQRVAGGNEQYF. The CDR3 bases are TGTGCCAGCAGCCAACGGGTAGCGGGTGGGAACGAGCAGTACTTC.

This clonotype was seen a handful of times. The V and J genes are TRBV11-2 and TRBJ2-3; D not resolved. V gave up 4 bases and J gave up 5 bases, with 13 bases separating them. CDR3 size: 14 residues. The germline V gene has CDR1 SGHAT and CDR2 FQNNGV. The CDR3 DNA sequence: TGTGCCAGCAGCTATGGAACGTCTGGAGATACGCAGTATTTT. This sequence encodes CASSYGTSGDTQYF.

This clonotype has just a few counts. CDR3 sequence: CASSAPSSGSTDTQYF. Written as DNA, the CDR3 is TGTGCCAGCAGCGCCCCTTCTAGCGGGAGTACAGATACGCAGTATTTT. This chain connects TRBV9 to TRBJ2-3; 10 nucleotides line up with TRBD2. The junction had 7 bases not matched to a gene; V was cut back by 3 bases and J by 3 bases. The CDR3 covers 16 residues. Looked up from germline, CDR1 is SGDLS and CDR2 is YYNGEE.

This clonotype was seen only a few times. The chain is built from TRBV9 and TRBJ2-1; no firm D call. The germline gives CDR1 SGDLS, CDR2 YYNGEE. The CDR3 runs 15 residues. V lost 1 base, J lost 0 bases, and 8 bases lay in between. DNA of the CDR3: TGTGCCAGCAGCGTAAGTACAAACTCCTACAATGAGCAGTTCTTC. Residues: CASSVSTNSYNEQFF. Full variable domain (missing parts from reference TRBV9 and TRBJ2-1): DSGVTQTPKHLITATGQRVTLRCSPRSGDLSVYWYQQSLDQGLQFLIQYYNGEERAKGNILERFSAQQFPDLHSELNLSSLELGDSALYFCASSVSTNSYNEQFFGPGTRLTVL.

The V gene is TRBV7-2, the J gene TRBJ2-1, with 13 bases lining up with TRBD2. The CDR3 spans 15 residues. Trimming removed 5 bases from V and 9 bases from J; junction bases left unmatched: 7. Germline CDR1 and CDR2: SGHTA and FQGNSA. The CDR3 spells CASSDTSGRAIEQFF. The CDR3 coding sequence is TGTGCCAGCAGCGATACTAGCGGGAGGGCCATTGAGCAGTTCTTC.

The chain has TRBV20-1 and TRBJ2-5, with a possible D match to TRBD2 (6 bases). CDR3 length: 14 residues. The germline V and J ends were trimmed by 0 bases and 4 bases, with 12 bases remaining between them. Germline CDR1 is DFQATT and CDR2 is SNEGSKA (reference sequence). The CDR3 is CSARDRVAAETQYF. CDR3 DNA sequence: TGCAGTGCTAGAGATCGAGTAGCGGCAGAGACCCAGTACTTC.

DNA of the CDR3: TGTGCCAGCAGTGAACCGGCGCACACCGGGGAGCTGTTTTTT. It is translated as CASSEPAHTGELFF. This sequence joins TRBV6-1 and TRBJ2-2; D not resolved. V lost 2 bases and J 3 bases, leaving 7 bases between the germline ends. The V gene's germline CDR1 is MNHNS and CDR2 SASEGT. This CDR3 region has 14 residues.

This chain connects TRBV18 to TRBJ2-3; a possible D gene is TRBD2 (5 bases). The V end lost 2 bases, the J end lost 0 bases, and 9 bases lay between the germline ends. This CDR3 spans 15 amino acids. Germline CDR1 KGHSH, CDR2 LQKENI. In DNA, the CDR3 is TGTGCCAGCTCACCAACGGGAACTAGCACAGATACGCAGTATTTT. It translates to CASSPTGTSTDTQYF.

DNA for the CDR3: TGCGCCAGCAGCTCACGGGTACTAGCGGATACCTACAATGAGCAGTTCTTC. This gives the protein CASSSRVLADTYNEQFF. This chain connects TRBV4-1 to TRBJ2-1, with 8 bases that match TRBD2. CDR3 length: 17 residues. Germline values: CDR1 MGHRA, CDR2 YSYEKL. The ends lost 5 bases at V and 2 bases at J; junction bases unmatched: 11.

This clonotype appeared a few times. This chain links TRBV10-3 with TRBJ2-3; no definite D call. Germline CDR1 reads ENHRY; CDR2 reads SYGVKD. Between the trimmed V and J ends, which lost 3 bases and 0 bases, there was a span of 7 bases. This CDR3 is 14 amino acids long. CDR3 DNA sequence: TGTGCCATCAGTGACCTGGGCAGCACAGATACGCAGTATTTT. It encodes CAISDLGSTDTQYF.

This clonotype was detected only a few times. CDR3 amino acids: CAISGVGTQYF. CDR3 nucleotides: TGTGCCATCAGTGGGGTGGGGACCCAGTACTTC. The chain joins TRBV10-3 to TRBJ2-5, with D unresolved. V lost 4 bases to trimming and J lost 7 bases, with 7 bases between them. This CDR3 has 11 residues. The germline gives CDR1 ENHRY, CDR2 SYGVKD.